This T cell receptor beta chain derives from a study of blood T cell repertoires in COVID-19 (TCRdb year 2020). For the wider study: The collaborator samples originated in the United States, Italy and Spain and spanned the acute and convalescent phases of COVID-19. Where available, HLA class I and class II types were taken from metadata supplied by the sample provider and were not determined by assay-based typing. The repertoires were released in a freely available public database meant as a resource for research on the immune response to SARS-CoV-2. The prospective study material was composed of cDNA or gDNA derived from T cells, B-cell-depleted T cells, or PBMCs. Subjects who had been exposed to COVID-19, were actively infected with it, or had recovered from it provided the deeply sampled blood TCRbeta repertoires that made up the dataset. Sample metadata almost always included a de-identified subject ID, COVID-19 status, age in years and sex. The samples were drawn from the first 160 participants of the ongoing ImmuneRACE study and from 1,254 subjects provided by 6 global collaborators. The full study reports these points: How much clinical and demographic metadata was included differed by source and by participant, and the metadata was provided uncurated.

Of note for this clone: Its antigen remains undetermined. Base qualities are not provided; no much larger clone lies one nucleotide away.

Each collaborating institution followed its own protocols to collect whole blood in K2EDTA tubes. For TCRbeta analysis, collaborators shipped samples as frozen whole blood, isolated PBMCs, or DNA extracted from either of those sample types. TCRbeta CDR3 regions were amplified from genomic DNA by means of the immunoSEQ Assay, a bias-controlled multiplex PCR. Concerning the study's data processing: The number of nucleated cells in each sample was estimated by amplification of reference gene primers within the assay. To quantify the absolute abundance of each unique TCRbeta CDR3 rearrangement, sequence reads were collapsed and filtered. Productive Simpson clonality was computed per sample as the square root of Simpson's diversity index over productive rearrangements. In its TCRdb copy, this immuneACCESS table keeps in-frame sequences only and misses some clones. Where compared with another copy, unresolved V genes explain less than half of these, and the others have no known cause. The V and J calls and the clone size are those of that table, but D and trimming were determined from the DNA. In all, the sample holds 200,000 to 250,000 clones, and about 85% of those were seen once. 1.7% of the sample belongs to the ten largest clones.

The germline V gene (reference sequence) supplies CDR1 WNHNN and CDR2 SYGVQD. Trimming accounts for 11 bases at V and 7 bases at J, while the number of junction bases matched to no gene is 11. From the cysteine through the phenylalanine, the CDR3 covers 13 amino acids. Only the CDR3 DNA is retained, 39 bases long and in frame from the first base. The origin of this receptor is a man aged 65-85 years with acute or convalescent COVID-19. This receptor chain uses TRBV10-1 and TRBJ2-1, and 7 bases in between align with TRBD1. Sequencing was carried out using peripheral blood. CDR3 loop: CAPSKGASNEQFF. In nucleotide form, the sequence is TGCGCCCCATCAAAGGGGGCATCAAATGAGCAGTTCTTC.